Shown below are 21 T cell receptor beta chains from a single sample sequenced in a study of T cells in Graves' hyperthyroidism and ophthalmopathy. Researchers amplified the TCR beta CDR3 regions from RNA transcripts. HTBI primers drove first-round RT-PCR of the TCR CDR3. TCRdb reanalysed the multiplex PCR reads using MiXCR and keeps one entry per CDR3 protein. The sample contains roughly 500,000 distinct CDR3 sequences, roughly 50% of which appear only once. The sequenced sample was peripheral blood or thyroid tissue (not recorded which). These receptors originate from an adult woman with Graves' disease, either hyperthyroidism or ophthalmopathy (not recorded which).

This chain joins TRBV7-4 and TRBJ1-1; D not resolved. CDR1 is SGHVT, CDR2 SQSDAQ, per germline. Trimming took 5 bases from V and 7 from J, leaving 14 bases between them. The CDR3 is 13 residues long. Written as DNA, the CDR3 is TGTGCCAGCAGCGTAGTGGGAGGGCATGAAGCTTTCTTT. This sequence encodes CASSVVGGHEAFF.

The CDR3 DNA follows: TGTGCCAGCAGCACTAGCCTACTAGCGGGGCAAGAGACCCAGTACTTC. This sequence encodes CASSTSLLAGQETQYF. The chain uses TRBV7-7 and TRBJ2-5, with TRBD2 matching over 10 bases. V was pared by 5 bases and J by 2 bases, with 8 bases of the junction left unmatched. The germline CDR1 and CDR2 sequences are SSHAT and FNYEAQ (reference sequence). The CDR3 is 16 residues long. Supplemented by reference TRBV7-7 and TRBJ2-5, the full variable domain reads GAGVSQSPRYKVTKRGQDVTLRCDPISSHATLYWYQQALGQGPEFLTYFNYEAQPDKSGLPSDRFSAERPEGSISTLTIQRTEQRDSAMYRCASSTSLLAGQETQYFGPGTRLLVL.

This clonotype was recorded many times. This sequence joins TRBV5-5 and TRBJ1-2; no firm D call. V was shortened by 1 base and J by 0 bases, with 7 bases between the two germline ends. The CDR3 spans 14 residues. Looked up from germline, CDR1 is SGHKS and CDR2 is YYEKEE (reference sequence). CDR3 protein: CASSLWDTNYGYTF. For the CDR3, the DNA is TGTGCCAGCAGCTTGTGGGATACTAACTATGGCTACACCTTC.

The rearrangement uses TRBV20-1 and TRBJ2-6; 8 bases map to TRBD1. Germline-derived CDR1 and CDR2 are DFQATT and SNEGSKA (reference sequence). CDR3 length: 16 amino acids. The trim removed 4 bases at V and 0 bases at J, leaving 5 bases unmatched. In nucleotides, the CDR3 is TGCAGTGCTATCGGACAGGGCCTCTCTGGGGCCAACGTCCTGACTTTC. Amino acids: CSAIGQGLSGANVLTF.

Many counts were recorded for this clonotype. CDR3 sequence (DNA): TGTGCCAGCAGCTTAGGGCGTAGCGGCCTAACCGGGGAGCTGTTTTTT. Its translation is CASSLGRSGLTGELFF. J is TRBJ2-2 and V is TRBV7-3; tentative D call: TRBD2 (6 bases). Germline assignment: CDR1 SGHTA and CDR2 FQGTGA. The CDR3 is 16 amino acids. The germline V and J ends were trimmed by 2 bases and 5 bases, with 15 bases remaining between them.

This clonotype was observed many times. The chain combines TRBV5-5 with TRBJ1-6; 7 positions match TRBD1. The CDR3 length is 15 residues. The V segment lost 0 bases and the J segment 10 bases; nucleotides outside the gene matches: 7. Germline lookup yields CDR1 SGHKS and CDR2 YYEKEE (reference sequence). CDR3 loop: CASSLGQGIGSPLHF. CDR3 bases: TGTGCCAGCAGCTTGGGACAGGGAATTGGATCACCCCTCCACTTT.

This chain uses TRBV10-3 with TRBJ1-1; D is unresolved. The CDR3 totals 12 residues. Trimming cost V 6 bases and J 3 bases, with 8 bases left between them. Germline lookup yields CDR1 ENHRY and CDR2 SYGVKD. Written as DNA, the CDR3 is TGTGCCATCAGGTTCGGGGACACTGAAGCTTTCTTT. Residues: CAIRFGDTEAFF.

This clonotype has a count of ten or more. The chain combines TRBV5-1 with TRBJ2-7; 7 nucleotides line up with TRBD1. Per germline, CDR1 SGHRS and CDR2 YFSETQ. The ends lost 0 bases at V and 7 bases at J; junction bases unmatched: 7. The CDR3 runs to 14 residues. The CDR3: CASSLGTGPGEQYF. DNA of the CDR3: TGCGCCAGCAGCTTGGGGACAGGCCCCGGGGAGCAGTACTTC. Filled out from reference TRBV5-1 and TRBJ2-7, the complete variable domain reads KAGVTQTPRYLIKTRGQQVTLSCSPISGHRSVSWYQQTPGQGLQFLFEYFSETQRNKGNFPGRFSGRQFSNSRSEMNVSTLELGDSALYLCASSLGTGPGEQYFGPGTRLTVT.

This clonotype was picked up many times. The rearrangement joins TRBV5-1 to TRBJ2-5; 8 bases are a match to TRBD2. The germline gives CDR1 SGHRS, CDR2 YFSETQ. CDR3 size: 14 residues. Trimming removed 4 bases from V and 6 bases from J; junction bases left unmatched: 8. The CDR3 DNA sequence: TGCGCCAGCAGCCTGGGACTAGTCGGCAAGACCCAGTACTTC. It translates to CASSLGLVGKTQYF.

There are many counts of this clonotype. The gene calls are TRBV5-5 and TRBJ1-1, with D unclear. This CDR3 is built from 15 residues. Germline values: CDR1 SGHKS, CDR2 YYEKEE (reference sequence). The V and J ends lost 3 bases and 2 bases respectively, with 14 bases between them. The CDR3 sequence: CASSWEAQRNTEAFF. DNA of the CDR3: TGTGCCAGCAGCTGGGAAGCCCAACGAAACACTGAAGCTTTCTTT.

The chain joins TRBV10-2 to TRBJ2-7, with 9 bases identical to TRBD2. Germline CDR1 WSHSY, CDR2 SAAADI. V was clipped by 3 bases and J by 5 bases; unmatched bases: 5. The CDR3 runs to 14 residues. The CDR3 sequence is CASSEGLAGDEQYF. The CDR3 nucleotides are TGCGCCAGCAGTGAAGGGTTAGCGGGAGACGAGCAGTACTTC.

This clonotype was seen at least ten times. This chain connects TRBV7-9 to TRBJ2-7, with D maybe TRBD1 (6 bases). The CDR3 is made up of 13 amino acids. The V and J ends lost 7 bases and 0 bases respectively, with 10 bases between them. CDR1 and CDR2 (germline): SEHNR, FQNEAQ (reference sequence). Here the CDR3 reads CASTDSSSYEQYF. As DNA, the CDR3 is TGTGCCAGCACGGACAGCAGCTCCTACGAGCAGTACTTC.

This rearrangement joins TRBV2 to TRBJ2-5; possibly TRBD1 for D (6 bases). The CDR3 sequence is 15 residues long. From germline, CDR1 is SNHLY and CDR2 FYNNEI. The V end lost 6 bases, the J end lost 5 bases, and 19 bases lay between the germline ends. The CDR3 bases are TGTGCCAGCAGCAGATACCACAGGGTTCGGGAGACCCAGTACTTC. It is translated as CASSRYHRVRETQYF.

This clonotype came up many times. This chain connects TRBV6-6 to TRBJ1-5; TRBD1 matches 7 bases. The V gene end was trimmed by 8 bases and the J gene end by 4 bases; junction bases not matched to a gene: 5. CDR1 is MNHNY and CDR2 is SVGAGI in the germline V gene (reference sequence). The CDR3 has 13 amino acids. CDR3 residues: CASAGQINQPQHF. DNA of the CDR3: TGTGCCAGCGCGGGACAGATAAATCAGCCCCAGCATTTT.

This clonotype was observed many times. This rearrangement joins TRBV24-1 to TRBJ2-2; D is perhaps TRBD1 (6 bases). Trimming left V 4 bases short and J 0 bases short, with 11 bases between. The V gene's germline CDR1 is KGHDR and CDR2 SFDVKD. This CDR3 has 16 residues. Here the CDR3 reads CATSESGTTNTGELFF. The CDR3 nucleotides are TGTGCCACCAGTGAGTCCGGGACAACGAACACCGGGGAGCTGTTTTTT.

This clonotype was counted many times. The chain links TRBV10-3 to TRBJ1-2; no firm D call. Germline V gene data show CDR1 as ENHRY and CDR2 as SYGVKD. The CDR3 extends over 12 amino acids. Trimming took 3 bases from V and 8 from J, leaving 10 bases between them. The DNA of the CDR3 is TGTGCCATCAGTGAAATGGGTAGAGGCTACACCTTC. Protein sequence: CAISEMGRGYTF.

The V and J genes are TRBV25-1 and TRBJ2-7; D is uncertain. CDR3 length: 15 amino acids. Germline V gene lookup returns CDR1 MGHDK and CDR2 SYGVNS. V lost 4 bases and J lost 1, with 14 bases in between. CDR3 coding DNA: TGTGCCAGCAGTGCCGTACCATTCAGGTCCTACGAGCAGTACTTC. Translation: CASSAVPFRSYEQYF.

The V gene is TRBV20-1, the J gene TRBJ1-1; the D is unclear. Germline CDR1 DFQATT, CDR2 SNEGSKA (reference sequence). The CDR3 extends over 13 amino acids. V dropped 3 bases and J dropped 4 bases, with 12 bases sitting between them. The CDR3 DNA sequence: TGCAGTGCTAGTGGGCGGGGTGTCACTGAAGCTTTCTTT. This encodes CSASGRGVTEAFF.

To note about this clonotype: It is likely a read error, because the conserved phenylalanine at the end of the CDR3 is missing. The DNA is left out, because the CDR3 cannot be placed on it with certainty; the CDR3 is given as TCRdb lists it. This chain joins TRBV7-2 and TRBJ1-3. Germline lookup yields CDR1 SGHTA and CDR2 FQGNSA. The CDR3 comprises 9 residues, both ends counted. The CDR3 spells CASSSTRLA.

The chain is built from TRBV10-3 and TRBJ2-6; weak D call: TRBD2 (5 bases). CDR1 is ENHRY and CDR2 is SYGVKD in the germline V gene. The CDR3 is made up of 13 amino acids. As DNA, the CDR3 is TGTGCTACGCGGGCAGCTGGGGCCAACGTCCTGACTTTC. Its protein is CATRAAGANVLTF.

Details on this clonotype: A clone one base away is much larger, so this may be a read error. No conserved phenylalanine or tryptophan ends this CDR3, so it is likely a read error. This chain joins TRBV2 and TRBJ1-2; tentatively, D is TRBD1 (6 bases). The length of the CDR3 is 14 residues. Trimming removed 8 bases at V and 4 bases at J, with 17 bases between. Per the germline V gene, CDR1 is SNHLY and CDR2 is FYNNEI. The chain's CDR3 is CASSGETGSYGYTI. The CDR3 DNA reads TGTGCCAGCTCCGGGGAGACAGGAAGCTATGGCTACACCATC.